The present T cell receptor (beta chain) was sequenced within a study of T cell responses to AZD1222 COVID-19 vaccine. The overall study: Pooling was applied to second doses at about 4 or about 12 weeks.

Using immunoSEQ multiplex PCR, the repertoire was profiled, and TCRdb retains in-frame clones only, with some absent. In the table there are some 150,000 clones, about 91% of which are singletons. With regard to this clone: The antigen remains unidentified.

This CDR3 contains 15 residues. Between the trimmed V and J ends, which lost 0 bases and 1 base, there was a span of 9 bases. CDR1 and CDR2 from the germline V gene are SGHTA and FQGNSA. General study points: The sample set comprised mostly white British donors with more females, and clonal diversity was possibly underestimated.

Specimen: peripheral blood, collected on day 0 of AZD1222 vaccination. This chain joins TRBV7-2 and TRBJ1-1; no clear D gene. The receptor comes from an adult in good health. CDR3 in DNA: TGTGCCAGCAGCTTAGCGCTAATGGCGAACACTGAAGCTTTCTTT. It yields the protein CASSLALMANTEAFF.